Each of the 22 T cell receptor beta chains below was sequenced from the same sample in a study of spatial heterogeneity in lung cancer. Their antigen targets remain unknown. Time point described: sample taken at primary tumor resection. TCRdb passed the 5' RACE reads through MiXCR, listing each CDR3 protein once. This sample has approximately 9,400 distinct CDR3 sequences, with around 11% found just once. Whole-study results and caveats: For expanded intratumoral alpha and beta TCRs, counts tracked tumor mutation counts.

The specimen was lung tumor tissue, collected at surgery. These receptors came from a female donor with early-stage non-small cell lung cancer.

This clonotype was observed many times. The chain carries TRBV18 and TRBJ2-5; 7 bases align to TRBD1. This CDR3 is 18 amino acids long. V gave up 5 bases and J gave up 6 bases; unmatched junction bases: 21. Germline lookup yields CDR1 KGHSH and CDR2 LQKENI. CDR3 sequence: CASSTTGRGRNPLKTQYF. The DNA for the CDR3 is TGTGCCAGCTCAACAACGGGTAGGGGGCGAAACCCGCTGAAGACCCAGTACTTC.

Many counts were recorded for this clonotype. The CDR3 here is CASSLKKMRDSYQETQYF. In DNA, the CDR3 is TGTGCCAGCAGTCTCAAGAAAATGAGGGACAGCTATCAAGAGACCCAGTACTTC. The genes are TRBV5-6 and TRBJ2-5; 7 bases agree with TRBD1. The CDR3 is 18 amino acids. The V gene end was trimmed by 5 bases and the J gene end by 2 bases; junction bases not matched to a gene: 18. Germline CDR1 reads SGHDT; CDR2 reads YYEEEE. The whole variable domain, remainder taken from reference TRBV5-6 and TRBJ2-5, is DAGVTQSPTHLIKTRGQQVTLRCSPKSGHDTVSWYQQALGQGPQFIFQYYEEEERQRGNFPDRFSGHQFPNYSSELNVNALLLGDSALYLCASSLKKMRDSYQETQYFGPGTRLLVL.

By proportion, this clonotype is medium-sized. The chain carries TRBV7-2 and TRBJ2-3, with D unclear. V was clipped by 3 bases and J by 4 bases, with 11 bases between them. This CDR3 has 14 residues. CDR1 is SGHTA, CDR2 FQGNSA, per germline. CDR3 nucleotides: TGTGCCAGCAGCTTCCAATGGGGTGCAGATACGCAGTATTTT. Protein sequence: CASSFQWGADTQYF.

This clonotype was recorded at least ten times. The V and J genes are TRBV28 and TRBJ2-7; 11 bases line up with TRBD1. The junction had 21 bases not matched to a gene; V was cut back by 6 bases and J by 5 bases. Germline CDR1 reads MDHEN; CDR2 reads SYDVKM. The CDR3 contains 19 residues. CDR3 sequence reads: CASSPGTGGVSWVRNEQYF. CDR3 bases: TGTGCCAGCAGCCCAGGGACAGGGGGAGTAAGTTGGGTGCGGAACGAGCAGTACTTC.

In its sample, this clonotype is medium-sized. This chain links TRBV11-1 with TRBJ1-1; D not resolved. The CDR3 is 14 amino acids. Trimming left V 1 base short and J 1 base short, with 7 bases between. Germline V gene sequence: CDR1 SGHAT, CDR2 FQDESV (reference sequence). CDR3 DNA: TGTGCCAGCAGCTTAGTTCGGGGGAACACTGAAGCTTTCTTT. This gives the protein CASSLVRGNTEAFF.

This clonotype turned up a few times. The rearrangement links TRBV6-2 or TRBV6-3 to TRBJ2-2; 8 bases line up with TRBD1. The CDR3 runs 18 residues. Trimming removed 2 bases from V and 5 bases from J; junction bases left unmatched: 13. CDR1 is MNHEY, CDR2 SVGEGT, per germline. The CDR3 sequence is CASSYHKPGGASTGELFF. CDR3 coding DNA: TGTGCCAGCAGTTACCACAAGCCAGGGGGCGCGAGTACCGGGGAGCTGTTTTTT.

This clonotype was recorded a few times. This chain links TRBV6-1 with TRBJ1-1, with D possibly matching TRBD1 (5 bases). With 0 bases removed from V and 0 bases from J, the gap between germline ends came to 14 bases. There are 17 residues in the CDR3. CDR1 MNHNS and CDR2 SASEGT come from the germline V gene. CDR3 sequence reads: CASSEARDRRMNTEAFF. DNA for the CDR3: TGTGCCAGCAGTGAAGCGAGGGACCGACGCATGAACACTGAAGCTTTCTTT.

The chain couples TRBV19 to TRBJ2-7; 11 nucleotides match TRBD2. V shed 3 bases, J shed 0 bases, and the junction held 1 base outside the gene matches. Germline CDR1 is LNHDA and CDR2 is SQIVND (reference sequence). CDR3 length: 15 residues. The DNA for the CDR3 is TGTGCCAGTAGTATGACTAGCGGGGCCTCCTACGAGCAGTACTTC. Translating it yields CASSMTSGASYEQYF.

CDR3 coding DNA: TGTGCCACCAGTGATCCGAGACACCGACAAGAGACCCAGTACTTC. Amino acid sequence: CATSDPRHRQETQYF. This chain links TRBV24-1 with TRBJ2-5; D uncertain. The V gene's germline CDR1 is KGHDR and CDR2 SFDVKD. V was cut by 3 bases and J by 2 bases, with 12 bases left in between. This CDR3 comprises 15 residues.

This clonotype is classed as medium-sized (0.01 to 0.1%). The gene calls are TRBV5-6 and TRBJ2-1; the D is unclear. The germline V gene encodes CDR1 SGHDT and CDR2 YYEEEE. The CDR3 consists of 13 residues. V was shortened by 2 bases and J by 8 bases, with 11 bases between the two germline ends. CDR3 region: CASSFSAEDEQFF. CDR3 sequence (DNA): TGTGCCAGCAGCTTTTCAGCTGAGGATGAGCAGTTCTTC.

This rearrangement joins TRBV20-1 to TRBJ2-1, with a tentative D call TRBD1 (7 bases). The germline gives CDR1 DFQATT, CDR2 SNEGSKA (reference sequence). The CDR3 has 15 amino acids. CDR3 in amino acids: CRTQGGGYNRGEQFF. CDR3 nucleotides: TGCAGAACCCAGGGGGGAGGTTATAATAGGGGTGAGCAGTTCTTC.

The table lists this clonotype with many counts. The rearrangement joins TRBV29-1 to TRBJ2-2; TRBD2 matches 8 bases. Germline trimming cut 4 bases from V and 4 bases from J; bases unmatched to any gene: 8. Per the germline V gene, CDR1 is SQVTM and CDR2 is ANQGSEA. CDR3 length equals 15 residues. Written as DNA, the CDR3 is TGCAGCGTTGTTACCGGACTAGCAGGCACCGGGGAGCTGTTTTTT. It specifies CSVVTGLAGTGELFF.

This clonotype was picked up a small number of times. The genes are TRBV7-9 and TRBJ2-3; 14 bases match TRBD2. Per the germline V gene, CDR1 is SEHNR and CDR2 is FQNEAQ (reference sequence). CDR3 length equals 19 residues. J lost 0 bases, V lost 2 bases, and 7 bases had no gene match. CDR3 DNA sequence: TGTGCCAGCAGCTTACCCGGGACTAGCGGGGGTGAGAGCACAGATACGCAGTATTTT. This gives the protein CASSLPGTSGGESTDTQYF.

There are a few counts of this clonotype. V and J are TRBV29-1 and TRBJ2-7; D is perhaps TRBD1 or TRBD2 (5 bases each). Germline V gene sequence: CDR1 SQVTM, CDR2 ANQGSEA. Trimming cost V 0 bases and J 5 bases, with 11 bases left between them. The CDR3 totals 13 residues. The CDR3 bases are TGCAGCGTTGAAGATCGGGGCCCTCACGAGCAGTACTTC. It yields the protein CSVEDRGPHEQYF.

This clonotype was seen ten or more times. The chain combines TRBV6-1 with TRBJ1-1, with 7 bases lining up with TRBD1. The germline V gene encodes CDR1 MNHNS and CDR2 SASEGT. The CDR3 covers 14 residues. V dropped 1 base and J dropped 9; count of bases not matched to a gene: 8. Here the CDR3 DNA reads TGTGCCAGCAGTGAAGGACGGACAGGCGTTAAAGCTTTCTTT. Protein: CASSEGRTGVKAFF.

This clonotype was observed at least ten times. In DNA, the CDR3 is TGTGCCATCAGTGCGAGGGGAGACGCTGAAGCTTTCTTT. Its protein product is CAISARGDAEAFF. V and J are TRBV10-3 and TRBJ1-1; maybe TRBD1 (5 bases). CDR3 length equals 13 residues. Trimming shortened V by 4 bases and J by 6 bases, and 12 bases separated the two germline ends. CDR1 is ENHRY and CDR2 is SYGVKD in the germline V gene.

The V gene is TRBV5-1, the J gene TRBJ1-1; a possible D gene is TRBD1 (5 bases). Germline CDR1 SGHRS, CDR2 YFSETQ. Trimming stripped 0 bases from V and 1 base from J, with 10 bases between. The CDR3 is 15 amino acids. The CDR3 nucleotides are TGCGCCAGCAGCTTGGATGGGCAGGGGAACACTGAAGCTTTCTTT. Amino acids: CASSLDGQGNTEAFF.

This clonotype was observed a handful of times. The chain combines TRBV7-9 with TRBJ2-2; 9 bases line up with TRBD1. The germline V gene has CDR1 SEHNR and CDR2 FQNEAQ (reference sequence). The trim removed 3 bases at V and 3 bases at J, leaving 5 bases unmatched. There are 16 residues in the CDR3. The CDR3 DNA reads as TGTGCCAGCAGCTTGGGGACAGGGTTCTACACCGGGGAGCTGTTTTTT. Amino acid sequence: CASSLGTGFYTGELFF.

By its share, this clonotype is medium-sized. The chain couples TRBV5-4 to TRBJ2-3; no clear D gene. The CDR3 runs 16 residues. Germline V lookup: CDR1 SGHNT, CDR2 YYREEE (reference sequence). Deletions cut 1 base from V and 1 base from J, with 13 bases between. CDR3 region: CASSLRLGRGTDTQYF. CDR3 in DNA: TGTGCCAGCAGCTTGCGTCTAGGAAGGGGCACAGATACGCAGTATTTT.

This clonotype occurred many times. The chain employs TRBV28 and TRBJ1-5; TRBD1 matches at 7 bases. Germline-derived CDR1 and CDR2 are MDHEN and SYDVKM. The CDR3 consists of 16 residues. The J segment lost 1 base and the V segment lost 7 bases, leaving 10 bases of the junction unmatched. This CDR3 is CASIHKTGLSNQPQHF. CDR3 sequence (DNA): TGTGCCAGCATCCATAAGACAGGGTTGAGCAATCAGCCCCAGCATTTT.

This clonotype counts as medium-sized (0.01 to 0.1%). This chain uses TRBV5-5 with TRBJ2-7; D is uncertain. Germline V gene sequence: CDR1 SGHKS, CDR2 YYEKEE (reference sequence). This CDR3 contains 14 residues. Trimming pared 4 bases from V and 2 bases from J, leaving 13 bases between. This CDR3 reads CASSPGLGPYEQYF. CDR3 bases: TGTGCCAGCAGCCCCGGGTTAGGACCCTACGAGCAGTACTTC. Full variable domain (remainder filled in from reference TRBV5-5 and TRBJ2-7): DAGVTQSPTHLIKTRGQQVTLRCSPISGHKSVSWYQQVLGQGPQFIFQYYEKEERGRGNFPDRFSARQFPNYSSELNVNALLLGDSALYLCASSPGLGPYEQYFGPGTRLTVT.

This clonotype appeared many times. The chain's CDR3 is CASSLSLGVRDEQFF. CDR3 DNA sequence: TGTGCCAGCAGTTTATCGTTAGGAGTAAGAGATGAGCAGTTCTTC. The chain couples TRBV27 to TRBJ2-1; unclear D gene. The CDR3 totals 15 residues. The V and J ends lost 0 bases and 8 bases respectively, with 14 bases between them. The germline V gene has CDR1 MNHEY and CDR2 SMNVEV (reference sequence).